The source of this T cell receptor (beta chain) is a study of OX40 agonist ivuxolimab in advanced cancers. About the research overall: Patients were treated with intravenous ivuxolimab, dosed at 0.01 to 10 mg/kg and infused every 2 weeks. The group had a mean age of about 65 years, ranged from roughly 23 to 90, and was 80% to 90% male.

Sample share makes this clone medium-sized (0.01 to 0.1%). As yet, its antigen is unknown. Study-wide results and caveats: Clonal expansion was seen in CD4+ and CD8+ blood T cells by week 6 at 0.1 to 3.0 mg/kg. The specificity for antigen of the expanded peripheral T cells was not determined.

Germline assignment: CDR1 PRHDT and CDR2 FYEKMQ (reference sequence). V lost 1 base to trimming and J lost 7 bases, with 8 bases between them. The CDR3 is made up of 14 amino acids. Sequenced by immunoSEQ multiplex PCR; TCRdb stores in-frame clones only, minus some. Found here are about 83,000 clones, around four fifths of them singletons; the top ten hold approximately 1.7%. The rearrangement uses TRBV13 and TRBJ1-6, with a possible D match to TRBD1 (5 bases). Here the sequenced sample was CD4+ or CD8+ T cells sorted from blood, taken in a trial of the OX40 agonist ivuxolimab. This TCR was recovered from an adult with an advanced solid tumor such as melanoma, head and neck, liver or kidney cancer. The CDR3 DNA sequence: TGTGCCAGCAGCTTAGCGCGGGACAATTCACCCCTCCACTTT. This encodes CASSLARDNSPLHF.